The rows below give T cell receptor beta chains drawn from one sample of a study of Ad26.COV2.S vaccination and SARS-CoV-2 variants. Repertoires were generated with immunoSEQ multiplex PCR, while TCRdb's copy carries only in-frame clones and drops some. Of approximately 400,000 clones in the sample, roughly 84% are singletons; the top ten hold roughly 3.5%. The starting material was peripheral blood, obtained in a trial of Ad26.COV2.S vaccine versus placebo. All receptors derive from a person between 18 and 60 years old who received the Ad26.COV2.S COVID-19 vaccine or a placebo. The CDR3 runs from the conserved cysteine through the conserved F or W. D genes are given only for firm matches. A row's size may be missing; if present it is once, few, many or a size class.

v_gene	j_gene	abundance	len	d_gene	CDR3nt	CDR3aa
TRBV29-1	TRBJ2-1	-	14	-	TGCAGCGTCAAGCCCTCCCGATTATACAATGAGCAGTTCTTC	CSVKPSRLYNEQFF
TRBV3-1/TRBV3-2	TRBJ1-5	many	15	TRBD1	TGTGCCAGCAGCCTATCGGGACAGGGAGAACAGCCCCAGCATTTT	CASSLSGQGEQPQHF
TRBV25-1	TRBJ2-3	-	16	TRBD1	TGTGCCAGCAGTGAGGGGACAGGGGGCCCCACAGATACGCAGTATTTT	CASSEGTGGPTDTQYF
TRBV28	TRBJ2-1	-	16	TRBD2	TGTGCCAGCAGACTACCGGGACTAGCGATTTACAATGAGCAGTTCTTC	CASRLPGLAIYNEQFF
TRBV5-1	TRBJ2-3	-	16	TRBD1	TGCGCCAGCAGCCTTACAGGGGATCGAGGCGCAGATACGCAGTATTTT	CASSLTGDRGADTQYF
TRBV9	TRBJ2-1	-	18	-	TGTGCCAGCAGCGTAGCAGGCTTGACCTTTGGCTCCTACAATGAGCAGTTCTTC	CASSVAGLTFGSYNEQFF
TRBV15	TRBJ2-1	once	14	TRBD2	TGTGCCACTAGAGCGGGAGGACTATACAATGAGCAGTTCTTC	CATRAGGLYNEQFF
TRBV5-5	TRBJ2-7	-	17	TRBD2	TGTGCCAGCAGCTTGTCGCCTAGCGGGGTGGGGTCCTACGAGCAGTACTTC	CASSLSPSGVGSYEQYF
TRBV6-2/TRBV6-3	TRBJ1-2	-	13	TRBD1	TGTGCCAGCAGTGACAGGGAGTTCTATGGCTACACCTTC	CASSDREFYGYTF
TRBV19	TRBJ2-2	-	14	-	TGTGCCAGTAGCTTTCACAGGGACACCGGGGAGCTGTTTTTT	CASSFHRDTGELFF
TRBV7-8	TRBJ2-1	-	16	TRBD2	TGTGCCAGCAGCCCACCCGGGACTAGCGCTACTAATGAGCAGTTCTTC	CASSPPGTSATNEQFF
TRBV6-2/TRBV6-3	TRBJ2-1	-	16	-	TGTGCCAGCAGTTACTCGAGGCTAGCGCCTTACAATGAGCAGTTCTTC	CASSYSRLAPYNEQFF
TRBV3-1/TRBV3-2	TRBJ1-2	-	16	-	TGTGCCAGCAGCCAATTGGATAGGGGTCGAAGCTATGGCTACACCTTC	CASSQLDRGRSYGYTF
TRBV7-2	TRBJ2-7	-	17	-	TGTGCCAGCAGCTTAGTTCTTGGGACCTTCAGCTCCTACGAGCAGTACTTC	CASSLVLGTFSSYEQYF
TRBV28	TRBJ1-2	-	13	-	TGTGCCAGCAGCCCCGGGTTCAACTATGGCTACACCTTC	CASSPGFNYGYTF
TRBV7-2	TRBJ2-3	-	13	-	TGTGCCAGCAGCTTAGGGGTGGGGGATACGCAGTATTTT	CASSLGVGDTQYF
TRBV28	TRBJ2-7	-	13	-	TGTGCCAGCAGCCCCCCACCTCGGTACGAGCAGTACTTC	CASSPPPRYEQYF
TRBV19	TRBJ1-1	-	16	-	TGTGCCAGTAGTATAGATTTTGGCAGATTGAACACTGAAGCTTTCTTT	CASSIDFGRLNTEAFF
TRBV7-2	TRBJ1-2	-	17	TRBD1	TGTGCCAGCAGCAACATGGGTCTTCTACAGGGGGCATTAGGCTACACCTTC	CASSNMGLLQGALGYTF
TRBV5-1	TRBJ2-2	-	15	-	TGCGCCAGCAGCTTGGGGGGGCGCGGTACCGGGGAGCTGTTTTTT	CASSLGGRGTGELFF
TRBV6-5	TRBJ1-1	-	14	TRBD1	TGTGCCAGCAGTCGAAAACAGGGGGCCACTGAAGCTTTCTTT	CASSRKQGATEAFF
TRBV9	TRBJ2-1	-	13	TRBD2	TGTGCCAGTTGCCGGGACTATAGGGGTGAGCAGTTCTTC	CASCRDYRGEQFF
TRBV24-1	TRBJ1-5	-	15	TRBD1	TGTGCCACCAGTGATCCCCGACAGGGGGCCCAGCCCCAGCATTTT	CATSDPRQGAQPQHF
TRBV14	TRBJ2-1	-	15	TRBD1	TGTGCCAGCAGCGTGTTCCGGCAGGGGGTCGATGAGCAGTTCTTC	CASSVFRQGVDEQFF
TRBV19	TRBJ1-4	-	12	-	TGTGCCAGTAGTCCCCACACGGAAAAACTGTTTTTT	CASSPHTEKLFF
TRBV9	TRBJ2-2	-	16	TRBD2	TGTGCCAGCAGCGTATCAGCGGGAGAGAGAACCGGGGAGCTGTTTTTT	CASSVSAGERTGELFF
TRBV4-3	TRBJ1-1	-	14	-	TGCGCCAGCAGCCAAGACGGGGAGAACACTGAAGCTTTCTTT	CASSQDGENTEAFF
TRBV30	TRBJ2-5	-	12	-	TGTGCCTGGAATTCAGGGGGGGAGACCCAGTACTTC	CAWNSGGETQYF
TRBV28	TRBJ1-2	-	12	TRBD1	TGTGCCAGCAGGACAGGGATCTATGGCTACACCTTC	CASRTGIYGYTF
TRBV30	TRBJ1-2	-	15	-	TGTGCCTGGAGTCTTAGAAGTGGGGGAGTTAAAGGCTACACCTTC	CAWSLRSGGVKGYTF
TRBV5-1	TRBJ2-3	few	14	-	TGCGCCACCTCGGAGAGCCCCCATGGGGATACGCAGTATTTT	CATSESPHGDTQYF
TRBV2	TRBJ2-2	-	14	TRBD1	TGTGCCAGCAAGGGACAGGGCCCTTCCGGGGAGCTGTTTTTT	CASKGQGPSGELFF
TRBV9	TRBJ1-1	once	13	-	TGTGCCAGCGCCTCGGGCGTGAACACTGAAGCTTTCTTT	CASASGVNTEAFF
TRBV5-1	TRBJ1-1	once	16	TRBD1	TGCGCCAGCAGCCTAGACAGGGGGTATGGGAACACTGAAGCTTTCTTT	CASSLDRGYGNTEAFF
TRBV27	TRBJ2-3	once	16	-	TGTGCCGTAGTTCTCAGGGCTCTAGCGAGCACAGATACGCAGTATTTT	CAVVLRALASTDTQYF
TRBV5-1	TRBJ1-2	few	15	TRBD1	TGCGCCAGCAGGGACGTGGACAGGGGGTTTAATGGCTACACCTTC	CASRDVDRGFNGYTF
TRBV30	TRBJ2-3	-	16	TRBD2	TGTGCCTGGAGTATAAAAGTAGCGGGGGGAATTGATACGCAGTATTTT	CAWSIKVAGGIDTQYF
TRBV19	TRBJ2-2	-	14	-	TGTGCCAGTAGTATAGGGACAGTCCCCCGGGAGCTGTTTTTT	CASSIGTVPRELFF
TRBV5-1	TRBJ1-1	-	11	-	TGCGCCAGCTCAGGGGACACTGAAGCTTTCTTT	CASSGDTEAFF
TRBV7-8	TRBJ1-1	-	15	-	TGTGCCAGCAGCTTAGATGGGGGGGCGAACACTGAAGCTTTCTTT	CASSLDGGANTEAFF
TRBV18	TRBJ2-7	-	14	-	TGTGCCAGCTCACCAAACTCCGGGACCTACGAGCAGTACTTC	CASSPNSGTYEQYF
TRBV5-1	TRBJ1-2	-	16	-	TGCGCCAGCAGCTTGGGTATAGACAGAGTTAACTATGGCTACACCTTC	CASSLGIDRVNYGYTF